Each of the 10 T cell receptor beta chains below was sequenced from the same sample in a study of CD8 T cells in Susac syndrome. Random hexamers were used to reverse transcribe an amount of roughly 0.45 to 1 ug RNA. From the immunoSEQ multiplex PCR reads, TCRdb called clonotypes with MiXCR, one entry per CDR3 protein. The sample has about 100,000 distinct CDR3 sequences, 95% seen once. The sequenced material came from CD8+ T cells from PBMCs. The receptors were gathered from a human donor with Susac syndrome.

The chain couples TRBV5-6 to TRBJ2-3, with a tentative D call TRBD2 (6 bases). Germline V gives CDR1 SGHDT, CDR2 YYEEEE. Trimming pared 2 bases from V and 7 bases from J, leaving 14 bases between. This CDR3 has 14 residues. The CDR3 sequence is CASSFRDGGNTQYF. The CDR3 DNA sequence: TGTGCCAGCAGCTTTCGGGACGGAGGGAATACGCAGTATTTT.

This chain connects TRBV5-6 to TRBJ2-7, with D possibly being TRBD2 (6 bases). V lost 3 bases and J 3 bases, leaving 16 bases between the germline ends. CDR3 length equals 15 residues. Germline V CDR1 and CDR2: SGHDT, YYEEEE. CDR3 DNA sequence: TGTGCCAGCAGCTCTCCTGGCAGCGGGCGCTACGAGCAGTACTTC. Translation: CASSSPGSGRYEQYF.

The chain carries TRBV28 and TRBJ2-5, with 9 bases matching TRBD2. The CDR3 is made up of 16 amino acids. The germline V gene encodes CDR1 MDHEN and CDR2 SYDVKM. V lost 5 bases, J lost 5 bases, and 12 bases stayed unmatched. Here the CDR3 DNA reads TGTGCCAGCAGTCCACATAGCGGGAGACCCGAGGAGACCCAGTACTTC. It codes for CASSPHSGRPEETQYF.

This rearrangement joins TRBV7-9 to TRBJ1-1; maybe TRBD1 (5 bases). The CDR3 loop spans 12 amino acids. CDR1 is SEHNR, CDR2 FQNEAQ, per germline (reference sequence). V lost 3 bases, J lost 6 bases, and 8 bases lay in between. CDR3 amino acids: CASSLGDPEAFF. Here the CDR3 DNA reads TGTGCCAGCAGCTTGGGGGATCCTGAAGCTTTCTTT. Based on the CDR3 plus reference TRBV7-9 and TRBJ1-1, the full variable domain is DTGVSQNPRHKITKRGQNVTFRCDPISEHNRLYWYRQTLGQGPEFLTYFQNEAQLEKSRLLSDRFSAERPKGSFSTLEIQRTEQGDSAMYLCASSLGDPEAFFGQGTRLTVV.

The chain combines TRBV18 with TRBJ1-4; tentative D call: TRBD1 (5 bases). The length of the CDR3 is 14 residues. Trimming pared 2 bases from V and 5 bases from J, leaving 9 bases between. Germline values: CDR1 KGHSH, CDR2 LQKENI. This CDR3 is CASSPGTTNEKLFF. The DNA for the CDR3 is TGTGCCAGCTCACCAGGGACTACAAATGAAAAACTGTTTTTT.

The chain carries TRBV2 and TRBJ1-4, with D perhaps TRBD1 (5 bases). CDR3 length: 15 residues. The germline CDR1 and CDR2 sequences are SNHLY and FYNNEI. V lost 7 bases, J lost 3 bases, and 15 bases lay in between. The DNA of the CDR3 is TGTGCCAGCACCCGTCCAGGAGGGGCTAATGAAAAACTGTTTTTT. Its protein is CASTRPGGANEKLFF. The whole variable domain, filled in from reference TRBV2 and TRBJ1-4, reads EPEVTQTPSHQVTQMGQEVILRCVPISNHLYFYWYRQILGQKVEFLVSFYNNEISEKSEIFDDQFSVERPDGSNFTLKIRSTKLEDSAMYFCASTRPGGANEKLFFGSGTQLSVL.

This clonotype was observed a handful of times. V gene TRBV2 combines with J gene TRBJ1-5; D gene unclear. V was pared by 2 bases and J by 5 bases, with 7 bases between. Germline CDR1 reads SNHLY; CDR2 reads FYNNEI. The CDR3 is 13 residues long. This CDR3 is CASSEQEYQPQHF. In DNA form, the CDR3 reads TGTGCCAGCAGTGAACAGGAGTATCAGCCCCAGCATTTT.

The V gene is TRBV29-1, the J gene TRBJ2-1; weak D call: TRBD2 (5 bases). CDR1 and CDR2 from the germline V gene are SQVTM and ANQGSEA. V was pared by 0 bases and J by 3 bases, with 12 bases between. This CDR3 has 15 residues. The CDR3 protein is CSVEETGSFYNEQFF. The DNA for the CDR3 is TGCAGCGTTGAAGAAACGGGGAGCTTCTACAATGAGCAGTTCTTC.

The chain joins TRBV29-1 to TRBJ2-2; the match to TRBD2 covers 10 bases. This CDR3 has 15 amino acids. Losses at the gene ends were 4 bases for V and 2 bases for J; bases not matched to a gene: 4. Germline assignment: CDR1 SQVTM and CDR2 ANQGSEA. The CDR3 DNA follows: TGCAGCGTTGCGTCTAGCGGGGGTAACACCGGGGAGCTGTTTTTT. As protein: CSVASSGGNTGELFF.

The chain uses TRBV4-2 and TRBJ2-7, with a tentative D call TRBD2 (5 bases). Germline V gene lookup returns CDR1 LGHNA and CDR2 YNFKEQ. V was trimmed by 0 bases and J by 5 bases, leaving 11 bases between them. This CDR3 contains 14 residues. CDR3 sequence reads: CASSQEASIDEQYF. The CDR3 bases are TGTGCCAGCAGCCAAGAAGCTAGCATCGACGAGCAGTACTTC.